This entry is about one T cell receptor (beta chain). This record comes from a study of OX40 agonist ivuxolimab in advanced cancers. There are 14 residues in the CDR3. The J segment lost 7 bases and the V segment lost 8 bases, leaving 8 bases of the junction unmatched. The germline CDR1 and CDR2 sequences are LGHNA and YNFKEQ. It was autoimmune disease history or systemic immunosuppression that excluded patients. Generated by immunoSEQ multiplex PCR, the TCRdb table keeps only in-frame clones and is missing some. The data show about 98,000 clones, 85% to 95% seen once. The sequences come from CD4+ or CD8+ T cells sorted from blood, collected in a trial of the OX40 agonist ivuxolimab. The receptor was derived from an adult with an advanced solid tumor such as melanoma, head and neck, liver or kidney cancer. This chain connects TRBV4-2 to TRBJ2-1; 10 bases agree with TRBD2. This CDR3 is CASRAGGPWNEQFF. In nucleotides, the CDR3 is TGTGCCAGCCGAGCGGGGGGGCCATGGAATGAGCAGTTCTTC.